These 30 T cell receptor beta chains came from one sample sequenced in a study of cytomegalovirus exposure and HLA in healthy donors. Both 60 Vbeta primers and 13 Jbeta primers went into the PCR. The data were produced by immunoSEQ multiplex PCR, yet TCRdb's version contains in-frame clones alone and is incomplete. Altogether about 130,000 clones are present, approximately 90% being singletons, with the ten largest covering about 5.5%. Specimen: PBMCs. These receptors originate from a woman in her twenties or thirties in good health and CMV-seronegative.

The J gene is TRBJ2-7, the V gene TRBV10-3; TRBD2 agrees at 10 bases. The V gene's germline CDR1 is ENHRY and CDR2 SYGVKD. The CDR3 extends over 15 amino acids. V was clipped by 3 bases and J by 5 bases; unmatched bases: 7. The CDR3 coding sequence is TGTGCCATCAGTGAAAAGCGGGGGGGCCTCCACGAGCAGTACTTC. Translating gives CAISEKRGGLHEQYF.

The chain carries TRBV13 and TRBJ1-5; 11 bases align to TRBD1. V gave up 5 bases and J gave up 9 bases; unmatched junction bases: 6. The CDR3 is 14 residues long. The germline CDR1 and CDR2 sequences are PRHDT and FYEKMQ (reference sequence). CDR3 in amino acids: CASSQGTGGRPQHF. DNA for the CDR3: TGTGCCAGCAGCCAAGGGACAGGGGGACGGCCCCAGCATTTT.

The CDR3 loop is CASQLGGGGSYEQYF. CDR3 DNA: TGTGCCAGCCAACTGGGCGGGGGAGGGTCCTACGAGCAGTACTTC. This chain joins TRBV28 and TRBJ2-7; 7 nucleotides agree with TRBD2. With 8 bases clipped from V and 1 base from J, the junction kept 11 bases outside the gene matches. The CDR3 sequence is 15 residues long. Germline V gene data show CDR1 as MDHEN and CDR2 as SYDVKM.

This chain links TRBV11-2 with TRBJ2-1; tentative D call: TRBD1 (5 bases). Per the germline V gene, CDR1 is SGHAT and CDR2 is FQNNGV. The CDR3 has 14 amino acids. V dropped 1 base and J dropped 4 bases, with 8 bases sitting between them. DNA for the CDR3: TGTGCCAGCAGCTTAGTGGGGCCGTACAATGAGCAGTTCTTC. Amino acid sequence: CASSLVGPYNEQFF.

V gene TRBV4-3 combines with J gene TRBJ1-6; D is possibly TRBD1 (5 bases). V shed 3 bases and J shed 14 bases, with 14 bases lying between them. The length of the CDR3 is 13 residues. The germline V gene has CDR1 LGHNA and CDR2 YSLEER. The CDR3 spells CASSHPSGGALHF. The CDR3 DNA reads as TGCGCCAGCAGCCATCCCTCCGGGGGAGCCCTCCACTTT.

A few counts support this clone. The chain combines TRBV4-3 with TRBJ1-2; a weak D match, TRBD1 (6 bases). Per germline, CDR1 LGHNA and CDR2 YSLEER. This CDR3 comprises 16 residues. Between the trimmed V and J ends, which lost 0 bases and 2 bases, there was a span of 13 bases. This chain's CDR3 is CASSQEAADRNYGYTF. The CDR3 DNA is TGCGCCAGCAGCCAAGAAGCCGCCGACAGGAACTATGGCTACACCTTC.

The gene calls are TRBV9 and TRBJ1-6; TRBD1 is a possible D gene (5 bases). CDR3 length: 14 amino acids. Germline V gene lookup returns CDR1 SGDLS and CDR2 YYNGEE. The V gene lost 1 base and the J gene lost 5 bases, with 7 bases spanning the gap. CDR3 sequence reads: CASSVRTHNSPLHF. As DNA, the CDR3 is TGTGCCAGCAGCGTACGGACACATAATTCACCCCTCCACTTT.

The J gene is TRBJ1-3, the V gene TRBV5-6; D is unclear. With 3 bases removed from V and 2 bases from J, the gap between germline ends came to 12 bases. CDR1 is SGHDT, CDR2 YYEEEE, per germline. This CDR3 has 15 residues. This CDR3 is CASSSSTGAGNTIYF. The CDR3 DNA reads TGTGCCAGCAGCTCCTCCACCGGGGCTGGAAACACCATATATTTT.

This clone was observed a single time. The CDR3 loop is CASSLRGGDLYEQYF. The CDR3 coding sequence is TGTGCCAGCAGCTTAAGGGGAGGGGACCTCTACGAGCAGTACTTC. The J gene is TRBJ2-5, the V gene TRBV13; 7 positions agree with TRBD2. The DNA end is more similar to TRBJ2-7, so the J call may be wrong. The CDR3 sequence is 15 residues long. Germline CDR1 and CDR2: PRHDT and FYEKMQ (reference sequence).

This chain connects TRBV4-1 to TRBJ2-3; 11 bases agree with TRBD2. This CDR3 has 16 residues. J gave up 2 bases and V 4 bases, and 5 bases lay outside the gene matches. Per germline, CDR1 MGHRA and CDR2 YSYEKL. The CDR3 sequence: CASSPGTSGFTDTQYF. CDR3 bases: TGCGCCAGCAGCCCCGGGACTAGCGGATTCACAGATACGCAGTATTTT.

V gene TRBV28 combines with J gene TRBJ2-7, with 9 positions matching TRBD1. The CDR3 extends over 15 amino acids. Per the germline V gene, CDR1 is MDHEN and CDR2 is SYDVKM. V lost 6 bases, J lost 4 bases, and 10 bases stayed unmatched. For the CDR3, the DNA is TGTGCCAGCAGGGTACCGGGACAGGGTACGTACGAGCAGTACTTC. It translates to CASRVPGQGTYEQYF.

The chain couples TRBV5-4 to TRBJ2-5; 9 bases are a match to TRBD1. Germline V gene sequence: CDR1 SGHNT, CDR2 YYREEE (reference sequence). With 4 bases clipped from V and 5 bases from J, the junction kept 12 bases outside the gene matches. The CDR3 extends over 16 amino acids. CDR3 coding DNA: TGTGCCAGCAGCACAGGACAGGGGCGCATAGGGGAGACCCAGTACTTC. It is translated as CASSTGQGRIGETQYF.

The genes are TRBV10-3 and TRBJ1-3; D gene ambiguous. The germline gives CDR1 ENHRY, CDR2 SYGVKD. The CDR3 consists of 18 residues. Trimming stripped 6 bases from V and 0 bases from J, with 21 bases between. The CDR3, as DNA: TGTGCCATCAGCAGTAAAGGTGGTCGGGAGAGCTCTGGAAACACCATATATTTT. Its protein product is CAISSKGGRESSGNTIYF.

The chain couples TRBV28 to TRBJ1-5; a possible D gene is TRBD1 (6 bases). Trimming left V 3 bases short and J 5 bases short, with 11 bases between. Germline assignment: CDR1 MDHEN and CDR2 SYDVKM. This CDR3 is built from 14 residues. In nucleotides, the CDR3 is TGTGCCAGCAGTTTTGGACAGTTTCATCAGCCCCAGCATTTT. Translated: CASSFGQFHQPQHF.

This chain joins TRBV5-6 and TRBJ1-4, with TRBD1 matching 7 bases. V shed 4 bases, J shed 8 bases, and the junction held 17 bases outside the gene matches. Germline V lookup: CDR1 SGHDT, CDR2 YYEEEE. This CDR3 is 17 amino acids long. This CDR3 reads CASSTPGQSSLREKLFF. For the CDR3, the DNA is TGTGCCAGCAGCACTCCGGGACAGTCATCCTTACGGGAAAAACTGTTTTTT. Based on the CDR3 plus reference TRBV5-6 and TRBJ1-4, the full variable domain is DAGVTQSPTHLIKTRGQQVTLRCSPKSGHDTVSWYQQALGQGPQFIFQYYEEEERQRGNFPDRFSGHQFPNYSSELNVNALLLGDSALYLCASSTPGQSSLREKLFFGSGTQLSVL.

This rearrangement joins TRBV6-1 to TRBJ2-2; TRBD1 matches at 7 bases. The junction had 4 bases not matched to a gene; V was cut back by 7 bases and J by 5 bases. The CDR3 is made up of 13 amino acids. Germline V CDR1 and CDR2: MNHNS, SASEGT. The CDR3 region is CASIQGLTGELFF. The CDR3 coding sequence is TGTGCCAGCATACAGGGGTTAACCGGGGAGCTGTTTTTT.

The rearrangement uses TRBV28 and TRBJ1-2; 9 nucleotides align to TRBD1. The junction had 3 bases not matched to a gene; V was cut back by 6 bases and J by 4 bases. Per the germline V gene, CDR1 is MDHEN and CDR2 is SYDVKM. The CDR3 is 13 residues long. CDR3 DNA: TGTGCCAGCAGGCCGACAGGGGGCTATGGCTACACCTTC. Its translation is CASRPTGGYGYTF.

The chain carries TRBV4-3 and TRBJ2-3; 7 bases map to TRBD2. Germline CDR1 is LGHNA and CDR2 is YSLEER. The CDR3 runs to 17 residues. With 0 bases clipped from V and 2 bases from J, the junction kept 8 bases outside the gene matches. The CDR3 coding sequence is TGCGCCAGCAGCCAAGATCGACCTAGCGGAGCCACAGATACGCAGTATTTT. Encoded protein: CASSQDRPSGATDTQYF.

This chain joins TRBV18 and TRBJ1-1; D may be TRBD1 (6 bases). This CDR3 is built from 15 residues. V was shortened by 5 bases and J by 1 base, with 14 bases between the two germline ends. Germline-derived CDR1 and CDR2 are KGHSH and LQKENI. This chain's CDR3 is CASSSPGTSNTEAFF. The CDR3 nucleotides are TGTGCCAGCTCATCCCCCGGGACATCGAACACTGAAGCTTTCTTT. The full variable domain, its missing parts supplied by reference TRBV18 and TRBJ1-1, is NAGVMQNPRHLVRRRGQEARLRCSPMKGHSHVYWYRQLPEEGLKFMVYLQKENIIDESGMPKERFSAEFPKEGPSILRIQQVVRGDSAAYFCASSSPGTSNTEAFFGQGTRLTVV.

With respect to this clone: Other nucleotide sequences in the sample specify the same CDR3. The chain combines TRBV5-1 with TRBJ1-1; 8 positions agree with TRBD1. V was clipped by 4 bases and J by 4 bases; unmatched bases: 9. This CDR3 region has 15 residues. From germline, CDR1 is SGHRS and CDR2 YFSETQ. Here the CDR3 reads CASSRRQGPGTEAFF. CDR3 nucleotide sequence: TGCGCCAGCAGCCGAAGACAGGGGCCCGGCACTGAAGCTTTCTTT. Looking up the rest from reference TRBV5-1 and TRBJ1-1 gives the full variable domain: KAGVTQTPRYLIKTRGQQVTLSCSPISGHRSVSWYQQTPGQGLQFLFEYFSETQRNKGNFPGRFSGRQFSNSRSEMNVSTLELGDSALYLCASSRRQGPGTEAFFGQGTRLTVV.

This chain joins TRBV9 and TRBJ2-1; the match to TRBD2 covers 10 bases. The germline V gene encodes CDR1 SGDLS and CDR2 YYNGEE. This CDR3 contains 15 residues. Trimming took 0 bases from V and 4 from J; bases not matched to a gene: 1. The DNA of the CDR3 is TGTGCCAGCAGCGTAGAAGCGGGAGGGTACAATGAGCAGTTCTTC. This codes for CASSVEAGGYNEQFF.

This clone came up once. Written as DNA, the CDR3 is TGTGCCAGCAGTTCAGCGGGAGAGAGCACAGATACGCAGTATTTT. Translated: CASSSAGESTDTQYF. The chain links TRBV28 to TRBJ2-3; 8 positions agree with TRBD2. The length of the CDR3 is 15 residues. The J segment lost 0 bases and the V segment lost 4 bases, leaving 3 bases of the junction unmatched. Per the germline V gene, CDR1 is MDHEN and CDR2 is SYDVKM. Using reference TRBV28 and TRBJ2-3 for the parts outside the CDR3, the full variable domain is DVKVTQSSRYLVKRTGEKVFLECVQDMDHENMFWYRQDPGLGLRLIYFSYDVKMKEKGDIPEGYSVSREKKERFSLILESASTNQTSMYLCASSSAGESTDTQYFGPGTRLTVL.

The chain recombines TRBV7-9 with TRBJ2-2; unclear D gene. The V end lost 1 base, the J end lost 2 bases, and 5 bases lay between the germline ends. Germline lookup yields CDR1 SEHNR and CDR2 FQNEAQ (reference sequence). The CDR3 runs to 14 residues. CDR3 amino acids: CASSLGSNTGELFF. The CDR3 bases are TGTGCCAGCAGCTTAGGAAGCAACACCGGGGAGCTGTTTTTT.

The chain recombines TRBV6-5 with TRBJ2-7; TRBD1 matches 11 bases. Germline V gives CDR1 MNHEY, CDR2 SVGAGI. With 5 bases clipped from V and 7 bases from J, the junction kept 7 bases outside the gene matches. This CDR3 is 14 amino acids long. Written as DNA, the CDR3 is TGTGCCAGCAGTCCAGGACAGGGGGCGTGGGAGCAGTACTTC. This sequence encodes CASSPGQGAWEQYF.

This chain joins TRBV9 and TRBJ2-7; 7 bases are a match to TRBD2. With 0 bases clipped from V and 6 bases from J, the junction kept 12 bases outside the gene matches. The CDR3 sequence is 16 residues long. Per germline, CDR1 SGDLS and CDR2 YYNGEE. CDR3 sequence reads: CASSVERGVSVGEQYF. The DNA of the CDR3 is TGTGCCAGCAGCGTAGAGCGGGGAGTATCAGTTGGCGAGCAGTACTTC.

The chain carries TRBV11-2 and TRBJ2-1; the match to TRBD2 covers 14 bases. Germline CDR1 is SGHAT and CDR2 is FQNNGV. This CDR3 contains 19 residues. The ends lost 1 base at V and 2 bases at J; junction bases unmatched: 7. CDR3 DNA: TGTGCCAGCAGCTTAGTCTGGACTAGCGGGGGGAAACCCTACAATGAGCAGTTCTTC. Translation: CASSLVWTSGGKPYNEQFF. Looking up the rest from reference TRBV11-2 and TRBJ2-1 gives the full variable domain: EAGVAQSPRYKIIEKRQSVAFWCNPISGHATLYWYQQILGQGPKLLIQFQNNGVVDDSQLPKDRFSAERLKGVDSTLKIQPAKLEDSAVYLCASSLVWTSGGKPYNEQFFGPGTRLTVL.

The rearrangement uses TRBV5-1 and TRBJ2-1; a possible D gene is TRBD1 (7 bases). The V end lost 6 bases, the J end lost 7 bases, and 17 bases lay between the germline ends. The CDR3 is 14 amino acids. The V gene's germline CDR1 is SGHRS and CDR2 YFSETQ. The CDR3 sequence is CASTLGAGGNEQFF. CDR3 nucleotides: TGCGCCAGCACCCTGGGGGCAGGGGGGAATGAGCAGTTCTTC.

DNA of the CDR3: TGTGCCAGCAGCCCGGGACTGGCCGGGGAGCTGTTTTTT. Translating it yields CASSPGLAGELFF. The rearrangement links TRBV7-2 to TRBJ2-2, with D tentatively TRBD2 (6 bases). The CDR3 consists of 13 residues. Trimming took off 5 bases at V and 6 bases at J, with 10 bases between the two ends. Germline V gene sequence: CDR1 SGHTA, CDR2 FQGNSA.

J is TRBJ1-2 and V is TRBV7-9, with D perhaps matching TRBD1 (6 bases). This CDR3 has 13 amino acids. Germline V gene data show CDR1 as SEHNR and CDR2 as FQNEAQ (reference sequence). V lost 7 bases to trimming and J lost 4 bases, with 13 bases between them. Here the CDR3 reads CASTLDSPYGYTF. The CDR3 nucleotides are TGTGCCAGCACCTTGGACAGTCCCTATGGCTACACCTTC.

This rearrangement joins TRBV4-1 to TRBJ2-1, with TRBD2 matching over 7 bases. The CDR3 extends over 12 amino acids. With V trimmed by 6 bases and J by 7 bases, 3 bases remained unmatched. The germline V gene has CDR1 MGHRA and CDR2 YSYEKL. In DNA form, the CDR3 reads TGCGCCAGCAGATCGGGGGGAAATGAGCAGTTCTTC. It specifies CASRSGGNEQFF.